This entry concerns a single TCR beta chain. The sample is drawn from a study of blood T cell repertoires in COVID-19. The overall study: Acute and convalescent COVID-19 specimens originated in the United States, Italy and Spain. PBMCs, B-cell-depleted T cells, or T cells provided the cDNA or gDNA that made up the material.

The CDR3 sequence is 14 residues long. Germline V CDR1 and CDR2: SGHTA, FQGNSA. Trimming left V 1 base short and J 9 bases short, with 13 bases between. Per the study methods: For nucleated cells, counts were estimated from reference gene primer amplification. Produced via immunoSEQ multiplex PCR; TCRdb's table is partial and in-frame only. The DNA was the basis for D and trimming; V, J and clone size are from that table. The table includes roughly 70,000 clones, approximately 80% detected once. This TCR derives from a man in his sixties with COVID-19, enrolled during active disease. Sequences were obtained from peripheral blood. The chain recombines TRBV7-2 with TRBJ2-1; D possibly corresponds to TRBD1 (6 bases). The CDR3 sequence: CASSLELIGGEQFF. In nucleotides, the CDR3 is TGTGCCAGCAGCTTAGAGCTAATAGGGGGTGAGCAGTTCTTC.